Listed here are 30 T cell receptor beta chains from one sample, sequenced in a study of CD8 T cells in Susac syndrome. RNA, at about 0.5 to 1 ug, was reverse transcribed with random hexamers. TCRdb passed the immunoSEQ multiplex PCR reads through MiXCR, listing each CDR3 protein once. Seen here are some 50,000 distinct CDR3 sequences, more than 85% observed once, and the top ten hold 0.75%. Sequencing was performed on CD8+ T cells from PBMCs. The receptors were sampled from a human donor with Susac syndrome.

The chain carries TRBV2 and TRBJ1-2; 10 bases align to TRBD1. This CDR3 region has 16 residues. V shed 4 bases and J 4 bases; nucleotides not matched to a gene: 9. The germline V gene has CDR1 SNHLY and CDR2 FYNNEI. CDR3 sequence: CASSGVVTGGGYGYTF. As DNA, the CDR3 is TGTGCCAGCAGTGGAGTTGTGACAGGGGGCGGCTATGGCTACACCTTC.

V gene TRBV20-1 combines with J gene TRBJ2-7; D is tentatively TRBD1 or TRBD2 (5 bases each). Trimming removed 5 bases from V and 2 bases from J, with 16 bases in between. This CDR3 has 14 amino acids. The V gene's germline CDR1 is DFQATT and CDR2 SNEGSKA (reference sequence). The CDR3 sequence is CSAHKIGATYEQYF. Written as DNA, the CDR3 is TGCAGTGCTCATAAGATCGGGGCGACCTACGAGCAGTACTTC.

The V gene is TRBV15, the J gene TRBJ1-2; D gene unclear. The CDR3 loop spans 14 amino acids. V was shortened by 0 bases and J by 4 bases, with 9 bases between the two germline ends. CDR1 and CDR2 from the germline V gene are LNHNV and YYDKDF (reference sequence). The CDR3 region is CATSRERQPYGYTF. CDR3 nucleotides: TGTGCCACCAGCAGAGAGAGGCAGCCCTATGGCTACACCTTC.

The rearrangement uses TRBV9 and TRBJ2-3; no clear D gene. Germline V gives CDR1 SGDLS, CDR2 YYNGEE. V lost 2 bases to trimming and J lost 1 base, with 2 bases between them. The CDR3 length is 12 residues. CDR3 amino acids: CASSVGTDTQYF. DNA of the CDR3: TGTGCCAGCAGCGTCGGCACAGATACGCAGTATTTT. The whole variable domain, remainder taken from reference TRBV9 and TRBJ2-3, is DSGVTQTPKHLITATGQRVTLRCSPRSGDLSVYWYQQSLDQGLQFLIQYYNGEERAKGNILERFSAQQFPDLHSELNLSSLELGDSALYFCASSVGTDTQYFGPGTRLTVL.

The J gene is TRBJ2-5, the V gene TRBV5-4, with 7 bases fitting TRBD1. Losses at the gene ends were 4 bases for V and 5 bases for J; bases not matched to a gene: 8. Germline loops: CDR1 SGHNT, CDR2 YYREEE (reference sequence). The length of the CDR3 is 14 residues. The CDR3 loop reads CASSPGQARETQYF. The CDR3 DNA reads TGTGCCAGCAGCCCTGGACAGGCCAGGGAGACCCAGTACTTC.

The chain joins TRBV28 to TRBJ2-3; 8 nucleotides align to TRBD1. The CDR3 spans 17 residues. With 6 bases clipped from V and 2 bases from J, the junction kept 13 bases outside the gene matches. Germline V gives CDR1 MDHEN, CDR2 SYDVKM. DNA of the CDR3: TGTGCCAGCAGCCGTGACCGGGACAGGCGAACCACAGATACGCAGTATTTT. Its protein product is CASSRDRDRRTTDTQYF.

The CDR3 DNA reads as TGCAGTGCTAGAGCAGACAGCAGTCAGTACTTC. This encodes CSARADSSQYF. The chain couples TRBV20-1 to TRBJ2-4, with D tentatively TRBD1 (5 bases). V lost 1 base and J 12 bases, leaving 10 bases between the germline ends. Germline lookup yields CDR1 DFQATT and CDR2 SNEGSKA (reference sequence). The CDR3 is 11 amino acids.

The chain employs TRBV29-1 and TRBJ1-1; D is uncertain. This CDR3 has 10 amino acids. CDR1 is SQVTM and CDR2 is ANQGSEA in the germline V gene. The V gene lost 6 bases and the J gene lost 11 bases, with 13 bases spanning the gap. The CDR3 nucleotides read TGCAGCGTCGTTGGATCGGCGGCTTTCTTT. Protein product: CSVVGSAAFF.

V is TRBV12-3 or TRBV12-4 and J is TRBJ1-3; D gene ambiguous. The CDR3 covers 15 residues. V lost 7 bases and J 0 bases, leaving 13 bases between the germline ends. CDR3 region: CASNYLDSSGNTIYF. CDR3 DNA: TGTGCCAGCAATTACCTAGACTCCTCTGGAAACACCATATATTTT.

This sequence joins TRBV27 and TRBJ2-1, with unresolved D. Germline assignment: CDR1 MNHEY and CDR2 SMNVEV (reference sequence). The V end was cut by 10 bases, the J end by 8 bases, with 12 bases between. The length of the CDR3 is 11 residues. CDR3 sequence: CATIDKDEQFF. The CDR3 region has the DNA TGTGCCACCATTGACAAGGATGAGCAGTTCTTC.

The sample holds one count of this clonotype. The rearrangement uses TRBV25-1 and TRBJ2-2, with a possible D match to TRBD2 (5 bases). The length of the CDR3 is 13 residues. The V end lost 7 bases, the J end lost 3 bases, and 9 bases lay between the germline ends. Germline CDR1 reads MGHDK; CDR2 reads SYGVNS. The DNA of the CDR3 is TGTGCCAGCACTCGGGGAGACACCGGGGAGCTGTTTTTT. It codes for CASTRGDTGELFF.

This chain links TRBV9 with TRBJ2-2; D may match TRBD1 or TRBD2 (5 bases each). The germline gives CDR1 SGDLS, CDR2 YYNGEE. The CDR3 has 13 residues. Between the trimmed V and J ends, which lost 4 bases and 7 bases, there was a span of 11 bases. The CDR3 here is CASSFGTHGELFF. The CDR3 DNA follows: TGTGCCAGCAGCTTTGGGACGCACGGGGAGCTGTTTTTT.

The rearrangement joins TRBV12-3 or TRBV12-4 to TRBJ1-1; D remains unclear. Trimming cost V 5 bases and J 0 bases, with 10 bases left between them. CDR3 length: 14 residues. The CDR3 protein is CASSPRVLNTEAFF. The CDR3 DNA follows: TGTGCCAGCAGTCCGAGGGTTCTGAACACTGAAGCTTTCTTT.

The chain links TRBV4-1 to TRBJ2-7, with 11 nucleotides matching TRBD2. Germline trimming cut 4 bases from V and 0 bases from J; bases unmatched to any gene: 2. In germline, CDR1 is MGHRA, CDR2 YSYEKL. The CDR3 consists of 15 residues. The CDR3 coding sequence is TGCGCCAGCAGCCGCGGGACTAGCGGCTCCTACGAGCAGTACTTC. It codes for CASSRGTSGSYEQYF.

J is TRBJ2-7 and V is TRBV29-1, with D uncertain. Trimming pared 6 bases from V and 4 bases from J, leaving 10 bases between. This CDR3 is 11 amino acids long. Germline V lookup: CDR1 SQVTM, CDR2 ANQGSEA. The CDR3 sequence: CSVMLEYEQYF. CDR3 nucleotides: TGCAGCGTCATGCTGGAGTACGAGCAGTACTTC.

This clonotype appeared once. The chain joins TRBV6-5 to TRBJ2-3; 7 nucleotides line up with TRBD2. Per the germline V gene, CDR1 is MNHEY and CDR2 is SVGAGI. CDR3 size: 15 residues. The trim removed 8 bases at V and 0 bases at J, leaving 8 bases unmatched. The CDR3 coding sequence is TGTGCCAGCGGCAAGAGGGACTATAGCACAGATACGCAGTATTTT. Encoded protein: CASGKRDYSTDTQYF.

The genes are TRBV20-1 and TRBJ2-7, with a tentative D call TRBD2 (6 bases). This CDR3 comprises 14 residues. CDR1 DFQATT and CDR2 SNEGSKA come from the germline V gene (reference sequence). This CDR3 is CSAVGGAGLGEQYF. CDR3 DNA: TGCAGCGCTGTGGGCGGGGCGGGCTTGGGCGAGCAGTACTTC.

The chain recombines TRBV7-9 with TRBJ2-7, with D uncertain. The CDR3 runs to 12 residues. Germline V CDR1 and CDR2: SEHNR, FQNEAQ (reference sequence). Trimming took 5 bases from V and 3 from J, leaving 8 bases between them. The CDR3 spells CASSPKGYEQYF. The CDR3 nucleotides read TGTGCCAGCAGCCCGAAGGGCTACGAGCAGTACTTC.

This clonotype was recorded only once. The chain carries TRBV19 and TRBJ2-7, with D possibly TRBD2 on 6 matching bases. The CDR3 loop spans 14 amino acids. Germline V gives CDR1 LNHDA, CDR2 SQIVND (reference sequence). V lost 5 bases to trimming and J lost 3 bases, with 14 bases between them. The CDR3 is CASSVLGGFYEQYF. The CDR3 DNA reads TGTGCCAGTAGTGTACTAGGAGGGTTCTACGAGCAGTACTTC.

Only one count was recorded for this clonotype. This chain joins TRBV18 and TRBJ2-2; D uncertain. The germline CDR1 and CDR2 sequences are KGHSH and LQKENI. The CDR3 totals 15 residues. V lost 2 bases, J lost 1 base, and 8 bases lay in between. Here the CDR3 DNA reads TGTGCCAGCTCACCAAGGGATTTGAACACCGGGGAGCTGTTTTTT. Amino acid sequence: CASSPRDLNTGELFF. The complete variable domain, with remaining parts taken from reference TRBV18 and TRBJ2-2, reads NAGVMQNPRHLVRRRGQEARLRCSPMKGHSHVYWYRQLPEEGLKFMVYLQKENIIDESGMPKERFSAEFPKEGPSILRIQQVVRGDSAAYFCASSPRDLNTGELFFGEGSRLTVL.

This clonotype appeared once. The chain carries TRBV27 and TRBJ2-7; TRBD1 agrees at 8 bases. Germline assignment: CDR1 MNHEY and CDR2 SMNVEV (reference sequence). J gave up 1 base and V 3 bases, and 5 bases lay outside the gene matches. The CDR3 is 15 residues long. This CDR3 reads CASSLYDRGSYEQYF. The CDR3 bases are TGTGCCAGCAGTTTGTACGACAGGGGTTCCTACGAGCAGTACTTC.

The V call is TRBV25-1, the J call TRBJ2-3; weak D call: TRBD2 (5 bases). The V end was cut by 5 bases, the J end by 15 bases, with 15 bases between. The CDR3 consists of 11 residues. CDR1 is MGHDK and CDR2 is SYGVNS in the germline V gene. The CDR3 is CASSWGDTRYF. The CDR3 nucleotides are TGTGCCAGCAGTTGGGGAGATACGCGTTATTTT.

The chain links TRBV4-3 to TRBJ2-1, with D perhaps TRBD1 (6 bases). Germline assignment: CDR1 LGHNA and CDR2 YSLEER. The CDR3 length is 15 residues. Trimming left V 3 bases short and J 2 bases short, with 11 bases between. The CDR3 region is CASSHQRTAYNEQFF. The CDR3 nucleotides are TGCGCCAGCAGCCATCAGCGGACAGCCTACAATGAGCAGTTCTTC.

This clonotype is a singleton in its sample. The junction departs from the called germline gene at one end, perhaps through a read error. This chain links TRBV7-9 with TRBJ2-7, with 13 bases that match TRBD2. The CDR3 runs to 12 residues. Germline lookup yields CDR1 SEHNR and CDR2 FQNEAQ (reference sequence). In DNA form, the CDR3 reads TGTGCCAGCAGCCTCGGACTAGCGGGGGCGGACTTC. Protein product: CASSLGLAGADF.

This rearrangement joins TRBV7-2 to TRBJ2-5, with a possible D match to TRBD1 (5 bases). Germline loops: CDR1 SGHTA, CDR2 FQGNSA. The CDR3 contains 15 residues. Trimming left V 5 bases short and J 4 bases short, with 17 bases between. The CDR3 nucleotides are TGTGCCAGCAGCCACCGGAAGGGGTTAGGAGAGACCCAGTACTTC. Protein: CASSHRKGLGETQYF.

This chain connects TRBV14 to TRBJ2-7; D not certain. Germline-derived CDR1 and CDR2 are SGHDN and FVKESK. Trimming pared 8 bases from V and 2 bases from J, leaving 13 bases between. The CDR3 is 13 residues long. The CDR3 protein is CASRASEAYEQYF. DNA of the CDR3: TGTGCCAGCCGGGCCTCGGAAGCCTACGAGCAGTACTTC.

V is TRBV20-1 and J is TRBJ2-1; 8 bases match TRBD2. The germline CDR1 and CDR2 sequences are DFQATT and SNEGSKA (reference sequence). V lost 4 bases, J lost 7 bases, and 12 bases stayed unmatched. The CDR3 consists of 15 residues. The DNA for the CDR3 is TGCAGTGCTAAATATCTTACGGGGGGGAGGAATGAGCAGTTCTTC. Its protein product is CSAKYLTGGRNEQFF.

This chain connects TRBV20-1 to TRBJ1-2; possibly TRBD1 for D (5 bases). This CDR3 contains 15 residues. The V gene lost 1 base and the J gene lost 3 bases, with 15 bases spanning the gap. Germline V gene sequence: CDR1 DFQATT, CDR2 SNEGSKA (reference sequence). The CDR3 coding sequence is TGCAGTGCTAGAGCCCCCGGGGACTTTCACTATGGCTACACCTTC. Protein: CSARAPGDFHYGYTF.

This chain links TRBV2 with TRBJ1-2, with a tentative D call TRBD1 (6 bases). Germline V gene data show CDR1 as SNHLY and CDR2 as FYNNEI. V lost 4 bases and J 6 bases, leaving 12 bases between the germline ends. CDR3 length: 13 residues. CDR3 sequence (DNA): TGTGCCAGCAGTGCGAGGACAGTCCATGGCTACACCTTC. Amino acid sequence: CASSARTVHGYTF.

The chain is built from TRBV12-3 or TRBV12-4 and TRBJ2-1, with 7 bases fitting TRBD1. J was trimmed by 5 bases and V by 5 bases; bases with no gene match: 3. The CDR3 loop spans 13 amino acids. The CDR3 DNA sequence: TGTGCCAGCAGTCGGGACAGCGACAATGAGCAGTTCTTC. This gives the protein CASSRDSDNEQFF.